The rows below give T cell receptor beta chains drawn from one sample of a study of T-cell memory formation after mild COVID-19. TCRdb reanalysed the 5' RACE reads using MiXCR and keeps one entry per CDR3 protein. The sample lists approximately 290,000 distinct CDR3 sequences, just under 20% occurring once. Material: PBMCs or a T cell subset sorted from them (not recorded which). These receptors came from a man in his late teens or twenties who had mild COVID-19 (a few samples of this study predate the infection). Cell type and time point are not known. Both conserved end residues are part of each CDR3. The D gene is left open where the match is weak. Clone sizes are given selectively: once, few, many, or a class where the clone is expanded.

>TRBJ2-1|.|few|16|TRBV2
TGTGCCAGCAGGGACATGACAGTCCCGGCATACAATGAGCAGTTCTTC
CASRDMTVPAYNEQFF
>TRBJ1-1|.|.|13|TRBV12-3/TRBV12-4
TGTGCCAGCAATTGGGGGCGTAACACTGAAGCTTTCTTT
CASNWGRNTEAFF
>TRBJ1-2|TRBD1|many|15|TRBV5-1
TGCGCCAGCAGCTTGGAACAGGGGGCCGGTTATGGCTACACCTTC
CASSLEQGAGYGYTF
>TRBJ2-5|.|.|13|TRBV4-1
TGCGCCAGCAGCCAAATGGCCCGGGAGACCCAGTACTTC
CASSQMARETQYF
>TRBJ2-5|.|few|14|TRBV4-1
TGCGCCAGCAGCCCCCCGGGGCTACGGGAGACCCAGTACTTC
CASSPPGLRETQYF
>TRBJ2-1|.|.|12|TRBV11-1
TGTGCCAGCAGCTCAAGAGGTGGAGAGCAGTTCTTC
CASSSRGGEQFF
>TRBJ1-2|.|few|16|TRBV6-1
TGTGCCAGCAGTGGAAAATTCCCCGTTGGGACGGGTGGCTACACCTTC
CASSGKFPVGTGGYTF
>TRBJ1-5|.|.|15|TRBV20-1
TGCAGTGCTCCTTTTTCGGGGAATAGTAATCAGCCCCAGCATTTT
CSAPFSGNSNQPQHF
>TRBJ2-4|.|.|13|TRBV6-1
TGTGCCAGCAGTCGCCAACCCGGGGACATTCAGTACTTC
CASSRQPGDIQYF
>TRBJ1-2|.|once|14|TRBV3-1
TGTGCCAGCAGCCAAGCTGTAGGCTCGGGTGGCTACACCTTC
CASSQAVGSGGYTF
>TRBJ2-3|.|.|14|TRBV28
TGTGCCAGCAGTTTGACGGGTAGGGCAGATACGCAGTATTTT
CASSLTGRADTQYF
>TRBJ1-1|.|.|16|TRBV12-3/TRBV12-4
TGTGCCAGCTCGGACAGTGGGGCGACTCCAAGCACTGAAGCTTTCTTT
CASSDSGATPSTEAFF
>TRBJ2-5|TRBD2|.|17|TRBV5-1
TGCGCCAGCAGCTTGGCCGGGACTAGCGTAGTGCAAGAGACCCAGTACTTC
CASSLAGTSVVQETQYF
>TRBJ1-5|.|few|16|TRBV5-1
TGCGCCAGCAGCTTGGCGTTTCAGGGAACGGGTGAGCCCCAGCATTTT
CASSLAFQGTGEPQHF
>TRBJ2-1|TRBD2|few|18|TRBV20-1
TGCAGTGCTCCCTCGGACAGGCGGACTAGCGGATACCACAATGAGCAGTTCTTC
CSAPSDRRTSGYHNEQFF
>TRBJ1-1|.|.|12|TRBV28
TGTGCCAGCAGTTTAATCCGCACTGAAGCTTTCTTT
CASSLIRTEAFF
>TRBJ2-1|.|few|14|TRBV15
TGTGCCACCAGTGCTAGGGACTTCGGCAATGAGCAGTTCTTC
CATSARDFGNEQFF
>TRBJ2-5|.|.|17|TRBV9
TGTGCCAGCAGCGCCTCCACGGGGGATCGAACCCAAGAGACCCAGTACTTC
CASSASTGDRTQETQYF
>TRBJ2-3|.|few|12|TRBV29-1
TGCAGCGTCGCTCTGGGGGGCGATACGCAGTATTTT
CSVALGGDTQYF
>TRBJ1-6|.|.|13|TRBV7-6
TGTGCCAGCGGGCCGTTCCATAATTCACCCCTCCACTTT
CASGPFHNSPLHF
>TRBJ2-1|TRBD1|.|15|TRBV5-1
TGCGCCAGCATGCCAGGGGGCTCTACCTACAATGAGCAGTTCTTC
CASMPGGSTYNEQFF
>TRBJ2-2|.|.|13|TRBV30
TGTGCCTGGAGTATTGAGGGAGCCGGGGAGCTGTTTTTT
CAWSIEGAGELFF
>TRBJ1-5|.|.|14|TRBV9
TGTGCCAGCAGCGTAGGCAGCCTGGATCAGCCCCAGCATTTT
CASSVGSLDQPQHF
>TRBJ1-1|TRBD1|few|15|TRBV7-2
TGTGCCAGCAGCTTACCGAGGACAGGGGACACTGAAGCTTTCTTT
CASSLPRTGDTEAFF
>TRBJ2-1|.|.|14|TRBV9
TGTGCCAGCAGCACCGACACGAACTACAATGAGCAGTTCTTC
CASSTDTNYNEQFF
>TRBJ1-2|.|many|12|TRBV6-5
TGTGCCAGCAGCCCGGACAGCTATGGCTACACCTTC
CASSPDSYGYTF
>TRBJ1-1|.|.|11|TRBV6-1
TGTGCCAGCAGGTTTACGACGGGGGCTTTCTTT
CASRFTTGAFF
>TRBJ2-3|TRBD1|few|16|TRBV5-1
TGCGCCAGCAGCTTGGACGCGACAGGGGGAACAGATACGCAGTATTTT
CASSLDATGGTDTQYF
>TRBJ2-5|.|.|13|TRBV11-2
TGTGCCAGCAGCCAAGCGGCAGGGGAGACCCAGTACTTC
CASSQAAGETQYF
>TRBJ1-6|.|few|14|TRBV7-9
TGTGCCAGCAGCTTAGGACTCGGGGATTCACCCCTCCACTTT
CASSLGLGDSPLHF
>TRBJ1-2|.|.|13|TRBV2
TGTGCCAGCACGGTAGGGGAAAACTATGGCTACACCTTC
CASTVGENYGYTF
>TRBJ1-5|TRBD1|.|14|TRBV6-5
TGTGCCAGCAGTTCGGGACAGGGAGGTCAGCCCCAGCATTTT
CASSSGQGGQPQHF
>TRBJ1-5|.|few|15|TRBV4-3
TGCGCCAGCAGCCAGGATGCCAGGGCTGCCCAGCCCCAGCATTTT
CASSQDARAAQPQHF
>TRBJ2-6|.|.|16|TRBV18
TGTGCCAGCTCACCGGGGATCTCCTCTGGGGCCAACGTCCTGACTTTC
CASSPGISSGANVLTF
>TRBJ2-3|TRBD1|.|16|TRBV5-4
TGTGCCAGCAGCTTGGTGACAGGGGATGACACAGATACGCAGTATTTT
CASSLVTGDDTDTQYF
>TRBJ2-5|TRBD1|few|15|TRBV7-8
TGTGCCAGCAGCCCGAGACAGGGGGCCGGAGAGACCCAGTACTTC
CASSPRQGAGETQYF
>TRBJ2-3|.|.|17|TRBV7-2
TGTGCCAGCAGCTTAGGTCTTGGCGGGACAGTCACAGATACGCAGTATTTT
CASSLGLGGTVTDTQYF
>TRBJ2-5|.|.|14|TRBV6-2/TRBV6-3
TGTGCCTCAAGCACGGGTAGCCGCCTGGGGACCCAGTACTTC
CASSTGSRLGTQYF
>TRBJ2-1|TRBD2|.|16|TRBV29-1
TGCAGCGTTGACCTTACTAGCGGGGGAGGGGTCAATGAGCAGTTCTTC
CSVDLTSGGGVNEQFF
>TRBJ1-4|TRBD1|.|14|TRBV10-3
TGTGCCATCGGGTCTGGCAGGGGGGGTGAAAAACTGTTTTTT
CAIGSGRGGEKLFF
>TRBJ1-5|.|once|14|TRBV12-3/TRBV12-4
TGTGCCAGCAGTTTATCAGGCCCCAATCAGCCCCAGCATTTT
CASSLSGPNQPQHF
>TRBJ2-3|.|.|15|TRBV4-3
TGCGCCAGCAGCCCTGCCGAGGCTAGCATGGATACGCAGTATTTT
CASSPAEASMDTQYF
>TRBJ1-3|.|few|17|TRBV7-9
TGTGCCAGCAGCCCTTCAGCCCTCCTGGTCTCTGGAAACACCATATATTTT
CASSPSALLVSGNTIYF
>TRBJ2-5|.|.|11|TRBV20-1
TGCAGTGCTAGACAATCAGGGATACAGTACTTC
CSARQSGIQYF
>TRBJ2-5|.|.|14|TRBV4-1
TGCGCCAGCAGCCAAGTCGTGGATCCGGAGACCCAGTACTTC
CASSQVVDPETQYF